This TCR beta chain was captured in a study of T cell clonality in common variable immunodeficiency. The germline CDR1 and CDR2 sequences are SGHVS and FQNEAQ. Trimming shortened V by 4 bases and J by 5 bases, and 12 bases separated the two germline ends. The CDR3 totals 13 residues. Study-wide points: Patient heterogeneity in the CVID cohort limited correlations between repertoire features and clinical complications. Fewer deletions and N-nucleotide insertions were reportedly seen in common variable immunodeficiency TCR beta sequences.

Some clones are missing from TCRdb's copy, which holds only in-frame ones; the method was immunoSEQ multiplex PCR. This sample carries roughly 25,000 clones, none of them present only once. Worth noting for this clone: The antigen is unknown. The read is 3 residues too short to cover the CDR3 end, so that end is filled in from the germline J gene.

The receptor comes from a human donor with common variable immunodeficiency. The sequenced sample consisted of peripheral blood mononuclear cells. The rearrangement links TRBV7-8 to TRBJ2-7; no definite D call. The CDR3 loop reads CASSSPPRNEQYF. CDR3 DNA (partial): TGTGCCAGCAGCTCTCCCCCCAGGAACGAG.